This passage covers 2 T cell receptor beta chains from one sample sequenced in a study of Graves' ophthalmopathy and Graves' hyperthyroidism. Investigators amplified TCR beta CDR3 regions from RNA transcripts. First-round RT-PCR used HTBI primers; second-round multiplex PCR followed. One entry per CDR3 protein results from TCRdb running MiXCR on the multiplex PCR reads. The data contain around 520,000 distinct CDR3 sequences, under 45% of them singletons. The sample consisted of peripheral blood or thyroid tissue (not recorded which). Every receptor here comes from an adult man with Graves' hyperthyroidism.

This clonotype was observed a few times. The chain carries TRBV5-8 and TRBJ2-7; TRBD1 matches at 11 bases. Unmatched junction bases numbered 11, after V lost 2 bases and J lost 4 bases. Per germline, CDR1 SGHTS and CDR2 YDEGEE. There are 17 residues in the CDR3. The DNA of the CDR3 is TGTGCCAGCAGCTTAGAGACCGGGACAGGGGGTGGGTACGAGCAGTACTTC. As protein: CASSLETGTGGGYEQYF.

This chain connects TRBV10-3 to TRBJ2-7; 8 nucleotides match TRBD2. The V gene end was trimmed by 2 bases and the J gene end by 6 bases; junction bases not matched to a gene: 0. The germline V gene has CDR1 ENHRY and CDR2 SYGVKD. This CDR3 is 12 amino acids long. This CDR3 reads CAISEREGEQYF. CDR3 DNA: TGTGCCATCAGTGAGCGGGAGGGCGAGCAGTACTTC.